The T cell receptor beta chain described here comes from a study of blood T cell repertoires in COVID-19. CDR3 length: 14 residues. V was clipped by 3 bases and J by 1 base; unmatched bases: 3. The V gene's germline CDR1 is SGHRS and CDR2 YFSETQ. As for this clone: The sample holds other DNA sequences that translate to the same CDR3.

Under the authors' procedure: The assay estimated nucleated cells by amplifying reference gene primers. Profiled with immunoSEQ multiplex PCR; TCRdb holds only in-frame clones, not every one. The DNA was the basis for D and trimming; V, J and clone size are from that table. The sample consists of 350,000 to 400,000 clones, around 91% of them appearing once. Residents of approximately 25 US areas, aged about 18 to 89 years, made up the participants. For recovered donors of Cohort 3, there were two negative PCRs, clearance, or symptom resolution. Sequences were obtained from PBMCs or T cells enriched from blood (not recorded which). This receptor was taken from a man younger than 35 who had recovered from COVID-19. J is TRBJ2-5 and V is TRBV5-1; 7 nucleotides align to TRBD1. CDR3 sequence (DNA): TGCGCCAGCAGCTCAGGGACAGTCCAAGAGACCCAGTACTTC. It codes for CASSSGTVQETQYF.